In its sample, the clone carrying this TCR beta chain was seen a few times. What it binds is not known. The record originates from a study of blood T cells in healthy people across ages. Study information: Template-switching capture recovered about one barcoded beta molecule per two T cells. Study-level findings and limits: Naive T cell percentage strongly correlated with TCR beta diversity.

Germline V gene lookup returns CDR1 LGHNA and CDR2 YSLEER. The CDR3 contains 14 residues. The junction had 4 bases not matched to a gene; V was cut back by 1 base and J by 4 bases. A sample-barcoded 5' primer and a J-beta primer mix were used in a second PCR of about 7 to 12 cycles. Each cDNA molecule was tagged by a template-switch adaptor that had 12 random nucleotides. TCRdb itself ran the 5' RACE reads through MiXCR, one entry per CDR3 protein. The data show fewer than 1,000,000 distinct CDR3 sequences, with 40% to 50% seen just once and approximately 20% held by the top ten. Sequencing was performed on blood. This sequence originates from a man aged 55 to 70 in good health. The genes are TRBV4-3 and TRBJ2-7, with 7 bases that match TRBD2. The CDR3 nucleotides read TGCGCCAGCAGCCAAGGGCGGCGGGGGTACGAGCAGTACTTC. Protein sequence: CASSQGRRGYEQYF.